The 6 T cell receptor beta chains given below trace back to one sample, sequenced in a study of CD8+ T cells in alopecia areata. Specified treatment: oral pan-JAK inhibitor, 5-10 mg twice daily. cDNA serving as the sequencing template came from extracted, reverse transcribed RNA. Sequencing was performed with immunoSEQ multiplex PCR; in TCRdb, only in-frame clones are kept and a portion is missing. The sample consists of over 150,000 clones, around 60% of them appearing once. Material: CD4+ T cells sorted from blood, obtained at week 4, from a patient treated with tofacitinib. The receptors were sampled from a human donor with alopecia areata.

The chain carries TRBV4-1 and TRBJ1-1; D unresolved. The CDR3 is 13 amino acids. The germline V gene has CDR1 MGHRA and CDR2 YSYEKL. V was shortened by 4 bases and J by 6 bases, with 12 bases between the two germline ends. The DNA of the CDR3 is TGCGCCAGCAGCCTACCGGCCCGGGCTGAAGCTTTCTTT. Its translation: CASSLPARAEAFF.

Concerning this clone: Other DNA sequences within the sample encode an identical CDR3. The chain recombines TRBV30 with TRBJ2-3; D is unresolved. The ends were cut back, 2 bases at V and 1 base at J, with 4 bases in the middle. The CDR3 contains 12 residues. CDR1 and CDR2 from the germline V gene are GTSNPN and SVGIG (reference sequence). The CDR3 region is CAWSPRTDTQYF. The CDR3 DNA follows: TGTGCCTGGAGTCCACGCACAGATACGCAGTATTTT.

The rearrangement joins TRBV18 to TRBJ2-1; D is unresolved. The germline V gene encodes CDR1 KGHSH and CDR2 LQKENI. V lost 0 bases, J lost 6 bases, and 9 bases lay in between. The CDR3 is made up of 14 amino acids. The CDR3 DNA is TGTGCCAGCTCACCACCGCTACTAACCAATGAGCAGTTCTTC. It codes for CASSPPLLTNEQFF.

The CDR3 sequence is CASSMTSGGDEQFF. In nucleotides, the CDR3 is TGTGCCAGCAGTATGACTAGCGGGGGCGATGAGCAGTTCTTC. The V and J genes are TRBV7-2 and TRBJ2-1; 12 bases match TRBD2. The CDR3 runs to 14 residues. V shed 6 bases and J 8 bases; nucleotides not matched to a gene: 5. The germline gives CDR1 SGHTA, CDR2 FQGNSA.

The rearrangement joins TRBV30 to TRBJ1-6; TRBD1 is a possible D gene (5 bases). The length of the CDR3 is 17 residues. V lost 3 bases to trimming and J lost 0 bases, with 15 bases between them. The germline V gene encodes CDR1 GTSNPN and CDR2 SVGIG (reference sequence). The DNA of the CDR3 is TGTGCCTGGAGAGGCCAGGGATTCCCCTCCTATAATTCACCCCTCCACTTT. Translation: CAWRGQGFPSYNSPLHF.

This clone appeared once. The rearrangement joins TRBV29-1 to TRBJ1-1, with D possibly TRBD1 on 5 matching bases. The CDR3 runs to 13 residues. Looked up from germline, CDR1 is SQVTM and CDR2 is ANQGSEA. Trimming pared 6 bases from V and 1 base from J, leaving 12 bases between. CDR3 in DNA: TGCAGCGTGGGCCCGAGGGGGAACACTGAAGCTTTCTTT. Its protein product is CSVGPRGNTEAFF.